This TCR beta chain derives from a study of cytomegalovirus exposure and HLA in healthy donors. About the research overall: For the roughly 400 genotyped donors, 75% to 90% fell within the Caucasian-associated ancestry cluster.

V trimming: 4 bases; J trimming: 4 bases; junction bases outside the gene matches: 7. The germline V gene encodes CDR1 SGHRS and CDR2 YFSETQ. The CDR3 sequence is 16 residues long. Findings and caveats of the study: It was in a later analysis that TCR association rates were seen to vary by HLA locus, highest for DRB1 and lowest for HLA-C. Reportedly, HLA-A and HLA-B alleles of most subjects were accurately predicted from TCR beta.

In regard to this clone: Its target is not known.

The PCR had 60 Vbeta and 13 Jbeta primers. Produced via immunoSEQ multiplex PCR; TCRdb's table is partial and in-frame only. In the table there are roughly 97,000 clones, 65% to 85% of which are singletons. This clonotype was obtained from a man aged 35-49 years in good health and CMV-seropositive. Material for sequencing was PBMCs. The V gene is TRBV5-1, the J gene TRBJ2-2; TRBD2 aligns across 10 bases. The CDR3 reads CASSAGLAGATGELFF. CDR3 DNA sequence: TGCGCCAGCAGCGCTGGGCTAGCGGGGGCCACCGGGGAGCTGTTTTTT.